The 27 T cell receptor beta chains reported below all come from one sample, sequenced in a study of cytomegalovirus exposure and HLA in healthy donors. A multiplex PCR was run with 60 Vbeta primers and 13 Jbeta primers. Profiling relied on immunoSEQ multiplex PCR, and the TCRdb table lists in-frame clones only, not all of them. The sample lists 150,000 to 200,000 clones, around 62% occurring once. Sequenced input: PBMCs. These receptors originate from a man aged 35 to 55 in good health and CMV-seronegative.

In DNA, the CDR3 is TGTGCCACCAGCAGAGATCGCGCGGGAGAGTCGGAGACCCAGTACTTC. Its protein is CATSRDRAGESETQYF. The V call is TRBV15, the J call TRBJ2-5, with 7 bases fitting TRBD2. The V gene end was trimmed by 0 bases and the J gene end by 5 bases; junction bases not matched to a gene: 9. Per germline, CDR1 LNHNV and CDR2 YYDKDF (reference sequence). CDR3 length: 16 amino acids.

This clone was detected a few times. The CDR3 spells CASSLGGLSYNEQFF. The CDR3 nucleotides read TGTGCCAGCAGCTTGGGGGGCCTCTCCTACAATGAGCAGTTCTTC. The chain joins TRBV5-6 to TRBJ2-1, with a weak D call TRBD1 (5 bases). CDR3 length equals 15 residues. Germline CDR1 reads SGHDT; CDR2 reads YYEEEE. Trimming removed 0 bases at V and 0 bases at J, with 7 bases between.

V is TRBV19 and J is TRBJ2-7, with a tentative D call TRBD1 (5 bases). Germline V CDR1 and CDR2: LNHDA, SQIVND (reference sequence). There are 12 residues in the CDR3. The V gene lost 8 bases and the J gene lost 1 base, with 9 bases spanning the gap. The CDR3 DNA is TGTGCCAGTGCTGACAGTTCCTACGAGCAGTACTTC. Residues: CASADSSYEQYF.

This clone was observed a few times. The chain has TRBV2 and TRBJ2-5, with D possibly TRBD2 on 6 matching bases. Gene TRBJ2-7 matches the end of the DNA better, so the J call may be wrong. CDR1 and CDR2 from the germline V gene are SNHLY and FYNNEI. CDR3 length: 15 amino acids. CDR3 bases: TGTGCCAGCACTTCGGGAGCGCTAGGCCCCTACGAGCAGTACTTC. Residues: CASTSGALGPYEQYF.

This rearrangement joins TRBV6-1 to TRBJ2-5; 12 positions agree with TRBD1. Germline loops: CDR1 MNHNS, CDR2 SASEGT. This CDR3 spans 15 amino acids. V lost 6 bases to trimming and J lost 6 bases; unmatched junction nucleotides: 8. CDR3 sequence reads: CASSSGTGGLKTQYF. Here the CDR3 DNA reads TGTGCCAGCAGCAGCGGGACAGGGGGCCTAAAGACCCAGTACTTC.

The rearrangement joins TRBV19 to TRBJ2-5, with TRBD2 as a possible D gene (6 bases). Germline CDR1 LNHDA, CDR2 SQIVND (reference sequence). V shed 5 bases and J shed 5 bases, with 15 bases lying between them. The CDR3 sequence is 14 residues long. The CDR3 protein is CASSSPGLLETQYF. The CDR3 DNA sequence: TGTGCCAGTAGTTCGCCGGGACTTTTGGAGACCCAGTACTTC.

V usage is TRBV27 and J usage is TRBJ2-7; 9 nucleotides agree with TRBD1. The CDR3 consists of 15 residues. With 0 bases clipped from V and 3 bases from J, the junction kept 3 bases outside the gene matches. Germline V gene sequence: CDR1 MNHEY, CDR2 SMNVEV (reference sequence). Written as DNA, the CDR3 is TGTGCCAGCAGTTTATCGACAGGGGGGGTCTACGAGCAGTACTTC. Its protein is CASSLSTGGVYEQYF.

This chain uses TRBV9 with TRBJ2-3; D remains ambiguous. The V and J ends lost 0 bases and 4 bases respectively, with 6 bases between them. CDR3 length equals 13 residues. Germline assignment: CDR1 SGDLS and CDR2 YYNGEE. The CDR3 DNA is TGTGCCAGCAGCGTAGTAGTGGCAGATACGCAGTATTTT. Its translation is CASSVVVADTQYF.

The table lists this clone with a few counts. The genes are TRBV6-1 and TRBJ1-1, with unresolved D. V was pared by 6 bases and J by 8 bases, with 13 bases between. Germline CDR1 reads MNHNS; CDR2 reads SASEGT. CDR3 length: 12 residues. CDR3 in amino acids: CASSHPRLEAFF. As DNA, the CDR3 is TGTGCCAGCAGCCACCCCCGGTTAGAAGCTTTCTTT.

V usage is TRBV5-4 and J usage is TRBJ2-2; tentatively, D is TRBD2 (6 bases). Trimming removed 3 bases from V and 6 bases from J, with 18 bases in between. From germline, CDR1 is SGHNT and CDR2 YYREEE (reference sequence). The CDR3 is 16 residues long. CDR3 nucleotides: TGTGCCAGCAGCTCCCTTGGAGGGATTTACCCCGGGGAGCTGTTTTTT. Its protein product is CASSSLGGIYPGELFF.

This clone occurred a few times. This chain uses TRBV7-9 with TRBJ1-4; D is perhaps TRBD1 (5 bases). The V gene's germline CDR1 is SEHNR and CDR2 FQNEAQ (reference sequence). The ends were cut back, 3 bases at V and 5 bases at J, with 10 bases in the middle. The CDR3 totals 14 residues. CDR3 loop: CASSFTTVNEKLFF. CDR3 DNA: TGTGCCAGCAGCTTTACGACAGTAAATGAAAAACTGTTTTTT.

The count of this clone is one. The chain carries TRBV19 and TRBJ1-5; possible D gene TRBD1, 6 bases. This CDR3 region has 15 residues. Germline V CDR1 and CDR2: LNHDA, SQIVND (reference sequence). The ends were cut back, 3 bases at V and 2 bases at J, with 11 bases in the middle. For the CDR3, the DNA is TGTGCCAGTAGTATCCGGACAGTGGGCAATCAGCCCCAGCATTTT. Amino acids: CASSIRTVGNQPQHF.

V usage is TRBV6-1 and J usage is TRBJ2-7; the match to TRBD1 covers 7 bases. CDR1 and CDR2 (germline): MNHNS, SASEGT. V dropped 9 bases and J dropped 6; count of bases not matched to a gene: 11. The CDR3 length is 13 residues. CDR3 sequence: CASTGDSLGEQYF. For the CDR3, the DNA is TGTGCCAGTACAGGGGATTCGCTCGGCGAGCAGTACTTC.

The chain joins TRBV5-1 to TRBJ2-7, with TRBD1 matching 11 bases. The germline gives CDR1 SGHRS, CDR2 YFSETQ. There are 15 residues in the CDR3. The J segment lost 0 bases and the V segment lost 2 bases, leaving 1 base of the junction unmatched. Here the CDR3 DNA reads TGCGCCAGCAGCTTAGGGACAGGGGGCTCCTACGAGCAGTACTTC. It is translated as CASSLGTGGSYEQYF.

This rearrangement joins TRBV6-6 to TRBJ1-2; 9 positions match TRBD1. Germline V gives CDR1 MNHNY, CDR2 SVGAGI (reference sequence). V was pared by 6 bases and J by 7 bases, with 12 bases of the junction left unmatched. CDR3 length equals 15 residues. This chain's CDR3 is CASSARERDRVGYTF. CDR3 bases: TGTGCCAGCAGCGCACGCGAACGGGACAGGGTTGGCTACACCTTC.

This chain links TRBV25-1 with TRBJ1-2, with 8 bases matching TRBD1. After removal of 6 bases from V and 5 bases from J, the junction contained 8 bases not matched to a gene. This CDR3 spans 14 amino acids. Germline V lookup: CDR1 MGHDK, CDR2 SYGVNS. The DNA of the CDR3 is TGTGCCAGCAGGACCGGGACAGGTCATTATGGCTACACCTTC. This gives the protein CASRTGTGHYGYTF.

The sample holds one count of this clone. This chain connects TRBV6-5 to TRBJ2-7; weak D call: TRBD2 (6 bases). Germline V gene data show CDR1 as MNHEY and CDR2 as SVGAGI. Trimming shortened V by 8 bases and J by 0 bases, and 14 bases separated the two germline ends. The CDR3 has 14 amino acids. The CDR3 DNA follows: TGTGCCAGCCACAGAGCGGGCAGCTCCTACGAGCAGTACTTC. As protein: CASHRAGSSYEQYF.

This sequence joins TRBV5-4 and TRBJ2-7; no definite D call. The V end was cut by 0 bases, the J end by 9 bases, with 16 bases between. CDR1 is SGHNT, CDR2 YYREEE, per germline (reference sequence). The CDR3 spans 14 residues. CDR3 region: CASSLGVYSTGQYF. In nucleotides, the CDR3 is TGTGCCAGCAGCTTGGGAGTCTATTCTACGGGGCAGTACTTC.

This rearrangement joins TRBV4-2 to TRBJ2-2, with 9 nucleotides matching TRBD2. The ends lost 4 bases at V and 0 bases at J; junction bases unmatched: 6. From germline, CDR1 is LGHNA and CDR2 YNFKEQ. CDR3 length: 17 residues. The CDR3, as DNA: TGTGCCAGCAGCCGAGGAGGACTAGCGCCGAACACCGGGGAGCTGTTTTTT. Residues: CASSRGGLAPNTGELFF.

This clone turned up a few times. The genes are TRBV11-2 and TRBJ2-3; D might be TRBD2 (5 bases). The CDR3 consists of 14 residues. Germline CDR1 is SGHAT and CDR2 is FQNNGV. The ends were cut back, 3 bases at V and 3 bases at J, with 10 bases in the middle. CDR3 nucleotides: TGTGCCAGCAGCTTTCGGCCGGGGACAGATACGCAGTATTTT. Its protein product is CASSFRPGTDTQYF.

This clone was recorded a few times. The chain carries TRBV10-3 and TRBJ1-1, with unresolved D. From germline, CDR1 is ENHRY and CDR2 SYGVKD. V was pared by 9 bases and J by 3 bases, with 14 bases between. The CDR3 is 13 residues long. The CDR3 DNA follows: TGTGCCATGCAACGGGGATTTGACACTGAAGCTTTCTTT. It encodes CAMQRGFDTEAFF.

The V call is TRBV15, the J call TRBJ2-3; possible D gene TRBD1, 6 bases. With 5 bases removed from V and 2 bases from J, the gap between germline ends came to 11 bases. The CDR3 covers 14 residues. Germline CDR1 reads LNHNV; CDR2 reads YYDKDF (reference sequence). The CDR3, as DNA: TGTGCCACCAGCCGGGACACCCACACAGATACGCAGTATTTT. Protein product: CATSRDTHTDTQYF.

This clone was counted between two and nine times. V usage is TRBV19 and J usage is TRBJ2-3; D may be TRBD1 (6 bases). Germline V CDR1 and CDR2: LNHDA, SQIVND (reference sequence). The CDR3 consists of 14 residues. The V end was cut by 9 bases, the J end by 1 base, with 14 bases between. CDR3 sequence: CASNRDGGTDTQYF. CDR3 DNA sequence: TGTGCCAGCAACAGGGACGGGGGCACAGATACGCAGTATTTT.

This clone was observed a few times. The chain recombines TRBV5-4 with TRBJ2-1; 8 nucleotides match TRBD2. The CDR3 length is 15 residues. V shed 1 base, J shed 3 bases, and the junction held 3 bases outside the gene matches. In germline, CDR1 is SGHNT, CDR2 YYREEE (reference sequence). CDR3 bases: TGTGCCAGCAGCTTGATCGGGGGGGGCTACAATGAGCAGTTCTTC. It is translated as CASSLIGGGYNEQFF.

The V call is TRBV7-2, the J call TRBJ2-7; 7 bases fit TRBD1. Germline V CDR1 and CDR2: SGHTA, FQGNSA. The V gene end was trimmed by 7 bases and the J gene end by 7 bases; junction bases not matched to a gene: 16. The length of the CDR3 is 15 residues. The CDR3 sequence: CASNPSTGQQGEQYF. The CDR3 DNA reads TGTGCCAGCAACCCTTCGACAGGGCAGCAAGGAGAGCAGTACTTC.

This sequence joins TRBV7-9 and TRBJ2-7, with TRBD1 matching over 9 bases. Germline trimming cut 4 bases from V and 2 bases from J; bases unmatched to any gene: 3. Looked up from germline, CDR1 is SEHNR and CDR2 is FQNEAQ (reference sequence). The CDR3 has 14 residues. The CDR3, as DNA: TGTGCCAGCAGCTACAGGGGGCGCGCCTACGAGCAGTACTTC. Translated, it gives CASSYRGRAYEQYF.

The chain couples TRBV7-2 to TRBJ2-7; 13 positions match TRBD2. This CDR3 is 17 amino acids long. Germline values: CDR1 SGHTA, CDR2 FQGNSA. V trimming: 5 bases; J trimming: 4 bases; junction bases outside the gene matches: 11. The CDR3 loop reads CASSQGLGTSGAYEQYF. CDR3 sequence (DNA): TGTGCCAGCAGCCAGGGTTTGGGGACTAGCGGGGCTTACGAGCAGTACTTC.